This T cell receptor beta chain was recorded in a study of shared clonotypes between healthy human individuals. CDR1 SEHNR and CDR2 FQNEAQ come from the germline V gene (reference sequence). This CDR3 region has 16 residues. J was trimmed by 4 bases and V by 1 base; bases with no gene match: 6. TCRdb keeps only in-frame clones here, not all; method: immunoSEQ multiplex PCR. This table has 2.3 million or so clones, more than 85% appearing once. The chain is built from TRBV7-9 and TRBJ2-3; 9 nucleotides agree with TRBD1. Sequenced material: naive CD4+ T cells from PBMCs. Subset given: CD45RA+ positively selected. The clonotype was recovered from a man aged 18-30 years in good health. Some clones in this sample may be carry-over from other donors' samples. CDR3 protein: CASSLGHRGRADTQYF. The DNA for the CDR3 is TGTGCCAGCAGCTTAGGGCACAGGGGGCGGGCAGATACGCAGTATTTT.